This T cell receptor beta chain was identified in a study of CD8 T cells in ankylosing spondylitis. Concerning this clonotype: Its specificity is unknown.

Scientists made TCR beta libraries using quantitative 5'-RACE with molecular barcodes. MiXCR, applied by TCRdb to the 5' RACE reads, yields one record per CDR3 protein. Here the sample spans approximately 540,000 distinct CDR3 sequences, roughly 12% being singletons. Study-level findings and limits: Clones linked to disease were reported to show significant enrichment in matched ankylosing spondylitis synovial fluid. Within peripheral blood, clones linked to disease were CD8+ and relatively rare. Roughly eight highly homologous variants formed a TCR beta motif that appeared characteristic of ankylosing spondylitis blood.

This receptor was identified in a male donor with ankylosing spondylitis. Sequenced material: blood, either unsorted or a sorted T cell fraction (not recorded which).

CDR3 in DNA: TGTGCCAGTAGTCCCAGCCCAGCTAACACAGATACGCAGTATTTT. Residues: CASSPSPANTDTQYF. The chain links TRBV19 to TRBJ2-3; D is unclear. CDR3 length equals 15 residues. Trimming cost V 5 bases and J 2 bases, with 14 bases left between them. The germline V gene has CDR1 LNHDA and CDR2 SQIVND (reference sequence).